Below, one T cell receptor beta chain is given with its context. What antigen it recognizes has not been identified. The record has no base qualities; no much larger clone is one base away. The CDR3 runs 15 residues from the cysteine to the phenylalanine. Only CDR3 DNA remains: 45 bases, in frame from the first base. Trimming costs V 8 bases and J 2 bases, and their ends lie 17 bases apart. High-throughput TCR beta sequencing profiled peripheral blood CD8+ and CD4+ T cells from healthy donors, Susac syndrome patients and multiple sclerosis patients. The multiple sclerosis controls were treatment-naive patients whose relapsing-remitting disease, either stable or active, fulfilled the revised McDonald criteria. Bulk CD8+ and CD4+ T cells were purified by magnetic negative isolation, while CD8+ TEMRA cells were enriched using FACS. Blood was drawn into EDTA tubes, processed within 24 hours, and PBMCs were isolated by density gradient centrifugation. PBMCs destined for TCR sequencing were cryopreserved in liquid nitrogen and later thawed in a 37 °C water bath. The sorted or isolated CD4+, CD8+ and CD8+ TEMRA cells had a purity of 90% or higher.

The sample originates from a study of CD8 T cells in Susac syndrome (dated by TCRdb to the late 2010s). About the study as a whole: Repertoire sequencing was used to test whether CD8+ T cell activation and differentiation in Susac syndrome was antigen driven. The investigation overall reported the following: The study acknowledged that relatively few individuals were included in the TCR sequencing and HLA analysis.

RNA was extracted with the RNeasy kit and about 0.5 to 1 ug was reverse transcribed using random hexamers. The immunoSEQ multiplex PCR assay, covering 54 Vbeta and 13 Jbeta segments, was used to amplify TCR beta CDR3 regions. To correct PCR amplification bias, a synthetic template baseline was used for both primer optimization and computational correction. The published analysis was carried out like this. Reads were assigned to V, D and J genes according to IMGT and analyzed in immunoSEQ Analyzer, with only productive sequences retained. Clonality was calculated as one minus the Shannon entropy normalized by log2 of the number of productive unique sequences. For each patient and control, public and private clones were evaluated within the 100 most prevalent clones. A clone was defined as Susac-specific if it was absent from the healthy and MS cohorts, from roughly 1,000 published viral clones and from other ImmuneACCESS disease sequences. TCRdb ran its own pipeline on the public reads, namely fastp trimming at Q25 and MiXCR clone calling, and kept in-frame beta chains. Each entry is one CDR3 protein sequence, shown with its most common DNA and genes. These V and J calls are TCRdb output, not the study's own analysis. Here the sample has a few hundred thousand distinct CDR3 sequences; 95% occur a single time. The top ten hold just over 0.08% of the sample.

The specimen sequenced was CD4+ T cells from PBMCs. This receptor chain uses TRBV12-3 or TRBV12-4 and TRBJ2-3, with the D call perhaps TRBD1 or TRBD2, each one matching 6 bases. This receptor was obtained from a human donor with multiple sclerosis. The sequenced DNA: TGTGCCAGCCAAATAGGGGGGCGGACCACAGATACGCAGTATTTT. This translates into CASQIGGRTTDTQYF.